The clone carrying this TCR beta chain was recorded only once. Its cognate antigen is unknown. The CDR3 extends over 19 amino acids. The trim removed 2 bases at V and 5 bases at J, leaving 11 bases unmatched. Germline V gives CDR1 SGHTA, CDR2 FQGNSA. This cohort consisted of healthy bone marrow donors. It was with 60 Vbeta and 13 Jbeta primers that the PCR ran. Using immunoSEQ multiplex PCR, the repertoire was profiled, and TCRdb retains in-frame clones only, with some absent. The sample shows about 170,000 clones, just over 75% of them seen only once. These data belong to a study of cytomegalovirus exposure and HLA in healthy donors. Study-level points and caveats: Later analysis suggested most CMV-associated TCR beta chains were HLA-restricted. Confirmation in vitro established that a few CMV-associated chains were specific for CMV antigens. Cytomegalovirus-associated status was assigned to 164 TCR beta chains.

The sequenced sample consisted of PBMCs. The receptor's source is a woman younger than 45 in good health and CMV-seropositive. The chain joins TRBV7-2 to TRBJ2-5; 16 nucleotides agree with TRBD2. CDR3 in amino acids: CASSLRRGTSGGAGETQYF. DNA for the CDR3: TGTGCCAGCAGCTTAAGGCGTGGGACTAGCGGGGGGGCGGGGGAGACCCAGTACTTC.